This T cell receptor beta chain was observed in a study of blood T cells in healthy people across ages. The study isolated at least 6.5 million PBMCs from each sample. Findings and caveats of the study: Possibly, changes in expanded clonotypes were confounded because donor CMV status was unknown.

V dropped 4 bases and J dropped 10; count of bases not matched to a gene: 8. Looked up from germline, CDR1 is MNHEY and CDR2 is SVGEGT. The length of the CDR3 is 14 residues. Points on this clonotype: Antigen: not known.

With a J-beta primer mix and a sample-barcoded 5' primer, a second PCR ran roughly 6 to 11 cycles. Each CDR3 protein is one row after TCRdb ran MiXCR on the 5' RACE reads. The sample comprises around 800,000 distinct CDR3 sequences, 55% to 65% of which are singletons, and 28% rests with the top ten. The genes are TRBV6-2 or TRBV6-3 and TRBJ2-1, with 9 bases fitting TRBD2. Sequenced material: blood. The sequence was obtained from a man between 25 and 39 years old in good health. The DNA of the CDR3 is TGTGCCAGCAGTTGGGCGGGGGGGCATCGGGAGCAGTTCTTC. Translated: CASSWAGGHREQFF.